Shown below are 32 T cell receptor beta chains from a single sample sequenced in a study of control samples from healthy donors and cancer patients. Using immunoSEQ multiplex PCR, the repertoire was profiled, and TCRdb retains in-frame clones only, with some absent. Found here are roughly 150,000 clones, 80% to 95% of them singletons; the top ten hold 0.68%. Sequencing used blood. The receptors shown here come from a woman aged 25 to 39 in good health.

As to this clone: Other nucleotide sequences from this sample produce the same CDR3. The chain joins TRBV7-2 to TRBJ1-1, with no clear D. The V gene's germline CDR1 is SGHTA and CDR2 FQGNSA. V lost 5 bases and J 4 bases, leaving 14 bases between the germline ends. The CDR3 contains 14 residues. Here the CDR3 reads CASSPQTGFTEAFF. The CDR3 DNA reads TGTGCCAGCAGCCCTCAAACGGGGTTCACTGAAGCTTTCTTT.

The genes are TRBV25-1 and TRBJ1-2; no clear D. CDR3 length: 14 residues. Germline CDR1 and CDR2: MGHDK and SYGVNS. Trimming pared 5 bases from V and 5 bases from J, leaving 15 bases between. CDR3 nucleotide sequence: TGTGCCAGCAGTCCCCTGGACCCTTCATATGGCTACACCTTC. Encoded protein: CASSPLDPSYGYTF.

The rearrangement uses TRBV5-6 and TRBJ1-2; D not certain. CDR3 length: 16 amino acids. Trimming pared 0 bases from V and 0 bases from J, leaving 12 bases between. Germline CDR1 SGHDT, CDR2 YYEEEE. The CDR3 reads CASSLDRHLANYGYTF. In DNA, the CDR3 is TGTGCCAGCAGCTTGGACCGCCACCTAGCTAACTATGGCTACACCTTC.

DNA for the CDR3: TGTGCCAGCAGCTCCCTTTCAGGGGTGGTGAACACTGAAGCTTTCTTT. This gives the protein CASSSLSGVVNTEAFF. The gene calls are TRBV7-2 and TRBJ1-1; D may be TRBD1 (6 bases). The V and J ends lost 4 bases and 0 bases respectively, with 15 bases between them. CDR1 is SGHTA and CDR2 is FQGNSA in the germline V gene. The CDR3 is 16 amino acids.

The chain joins TRBV29-1 to TRBJ2-2, with 7 positions matching TRBD2. Germline V gene sequence: CDR1 SQVTM, CDR2 ANQGSEA. The CDR3 length is 13 residues. The ends lost 6 bases at V and 3 bases at J; junction bases unmatched: 4. CDR3 in DNA: TGCAGCGTCGTGACTAGCCACACCGGGGAGCTGTTTTTT. Its translation is CSVVTSHTGELFF.

This sequence joins TRBV4-2 and TRBJ2-1, with TRBD2 identical over 12 bases. V dropped 0 bases and J dropped 9; count of bases not matched to a gene: 6. Germline-derived CDR1 and CDR2 are LGHNA and YNFKEQ. This CDR3 has 16 residues. CDR3 region: CASSQDLAGGEGEQFF. CDR3 nucleotides: TGTGCCAGCAGCCAAGATCTAGCGGGAGGGGAAGGTGAGCAGTTCTTC.

This clone came up once. The chain recombines TRBV27 with TRBJ2-3, with D perhaps matching TRBD2 (5 bases). V was trimmed by 2 bases and J by 6 bases, leaving 15 bases between them. Germline loops: CDR1 MNHEY, CDR2 SMNVEV (reference sequence). The length of the CDR3 is 15 residues. The CDR3 DNA reads as TGTGCCAGCAGTTTAGAGGGCCTTGGAGTGGATACGCAGTATTTT. Residues: CASSLEGLGVDTQYF.

J is TRBJ2-6 and V is TRBV6-6, with 11 bases aligning to TRBD1. CDR1 MNHNY and CDR2 SVGAGI come from the germline V gene (reference sequence). The CDR3 spans 18 residues. Losses at the gene ends were 5 bases for V and 7 bases for J; bases not matched to a gene: 13. The CDR3 nucleotides read TGTGCCAGCAGTCTATATGCCGGGACAGGGGGGCCTGCCAACGTCCTGACTTTC. Its protein is CASSLYAGTGGPANVLTF.

This chain joins TRBV9 and TRBJ2-3; weak D call: TRBD2 (6 bases). Germline lookup yields CDR1 SGDLS and CDR2 YYNGEE. With 5 bases removed from V and 0 bases from J, the gap between germline ends came to 10 bases. This CDR3 region has 14 residues. CDR3 region: CASRGLSSTDTQYF. Here the CDR3 DNA reads TGTGCCAGCAGGGGACTTTCTAGCACAGATACGCAGTATTTT.

The genes are TRBV29-1 and TRBJ2-7; TRBD2 is a possible D gene (6 bases). CDR3 size: 13 residues. Germline CDR1 is SQVTM and CDR2 is ANQGSEA. Trimming cost V 5 bases and J 3 bases, with 14 bases left between them. CDR3 nucleotide sequence: TGCAGCGTTCTTGACATGGGGGGCTACGAGCAGTACTTC. This translates into CSVLDMGGYEQYF.

This clone has a single count. The chain employs TRBV14 and TRBJ2-3; a possible D gene is TRBD1 (5 bases). V was shortened by 4 bases and J by 6 bases, with 14 bases between the two germline ends. Germline values: CDR1 SGHDN, CDR2 FVKESK. The CDR3 is 14 amino acids. The CDR3 DNA sequence: TGTGCCAGCAGCCCACAGGTCCGTACCGATACGCAGTATTTT. Translated: CASSPQVRTDTQYF.

The chain has TRBV27 and TRBJ2-1, with D perhaps matching TRBD2 (6 bases). CDR3 length: 13 amino acids. CDR1 and CDR2 (germline): MNHEY, SMNVEV (reference sequence). V was pared by 6 bases and J by 9 bases, with 15 bases between. The CDR3 region has the DNA TGTGCCAGCAGGTTGGCGGGGATCGGTGAGCAGTTCTTC. Its protein is CASRLAGIGEQFF.

The chain couples TRBV7-9 to TRBJ2-6; a weak D match, TRBD2 (5 bases). Trimming shortened V by 5 bases and J by 0 bases, and 8 bases separated the two germline ends. The CDR3 is made up of 15 amino acids. The germline CDR1 and CDR2 sequences are SEHNR and FQNEAQ (reference sequence). CDR3 amino acids: CASSPRGSGANVLTF. In DNA form, the CDR3 reads TGTGCCAGCAGCCCCCGGGGCTCTGGGGCCAACGTCCTGACTTTC.

The genes are TRBV5-6 and TRBJ2-3; 9 bases map to TRBD2. From germline, CDR1 is SGHDT and CDR2 YYEEEE. The ends lost 4 bases at V and 5 bases at J; junction bases unmatched: 5. CDR3 size: 14 residues. The CDR3 DNA follows: TGTGCCAGCAGCCCGGGACTAGCTAAAGATACGCAGTATTTT. It translates to CASSPGLAKDTQYF.

J is TRBJ2-1 and V is TRBV4-2, with a possible D match to TRBD2 (6 bases). The CDR3 has 15 amino acids. Trimming removed 2 bases at V and 7 bases at J, with 15 bases between. CDR1 is LGHNA and CDR2 is YNFKEQ in the germline V gene. CDR3 loop: CASSQSWTIGNEQFF. CDR3 DNA: TGTGCCAGCAGCCAATCCTGGACTATCGGGAATGAGCAGTTCTTC.

The V and J genes are TRBV27 and TRBJ1-3; TRBD1 aligns across 10 bases. Trimming cost V 6 bases and J 1 base; bases outside gene matches: 3. This CDR3 contains 15 residues. Germline loops: CDR1 MNHEY, CDR2 SMNVEV (reference sequence). CDR3 DNA: TGTGCCAGCAGCCGGACAGGGGGTTCTGGAAACACCATATATTTT. This codes for CASSRTGGSGNTIYF.

V usage is TRBV4-2 and J usage is TRBJ2-7; 8 nucleotides agree with TRBD1. V was clipped by 0 bases and J by 1 base; unmatched bases: 5. CDR3 length: 16 residues. Germline V gene data show CDR1 as LGHNA and CDR2 as YNFKEQ. The CDR3 loop is CASSQDRTGTSYEQYF. In DNA, the CDR3 is TGTGCCAGCAGCCAAGATAGGACAGGGACGTCCTACGAGCAGTACTTC.

This chain uses TRBV6-5 with TRBJ2-2; D tentatively reads TRBD1 or TRBD2 (6 bases each). Germline values: CDR1 MNHEY, CDR2 SVGAGI. This CDR3 is 15 amino acids long. V lost 7 bases to trimming and J lost 4 bases, with 16 bases between them. The CDR3: CASTPIQGGTGELFF. The DNA of the CDR3 is TGTGCCAGCACTCCGATACAGGGAGGCACCGGGGAGCTGTTTTTT.

The J gene is TRBJ2-3, the V gene TRBV7-9; D uncertain. V was cut by 5 bases and J by 0 bases, with 12 bases left in between. CDR3 size: 15 residues. Germline CDR1 is SEHNR and CDR2 is FQNEAQ (reference sequence). DNA for the CDR3: TGTGCCAGCAGCCCCTGGTATGTTAGCACAGATACGCAGTATTTT. Encoded protein: CASSPWYVSTDTQYF.

The chain joins TRBV6-6 to TRBJ2-1; D perhaps matches TRBD2 (5 bases). Trimming removed 2 bases at V and 2 bases at J, with 10 bases between. The CDR3 sequence is 15 residues long. Germline V gene data show CDR1 as MNHNY and CDR2 as SVGAGI (reference sequence). In DNA form, the CDR3 reads TGTGCCAGCAGTTACGGTCTAGCAGCCTACAATGAGCAGTTCTTC. This translates into CASSYGLAAYNEQFF.

Remarks on this clone: The junction differs from germline at one of its ends, possibly a read error. This chain uses TRBV30 with TRBJ1-1; D unresolved. Germline loops: CDR1 GTSNPN, CDR2 SVGIG (reference sequence). This CDR3 comprises 15 residues. CDR3 in DNA: TGTGCCTGGAGCCGTGGCCCAGAATGGCTCACTGAGGCTTTCTTT. Translation: CAWSRGPEWLTEAFF. The full variable domain, rest sourced from reference TRBV30 and TRBJ1-1, is SQTIHQWPATLVQPVGSPLSLECTVEGTSNPNLYWYRQAAGRGLQLLFYSVGIGQISSEVPQNLSASRPQDRQFILSSKKLLLSDSGFYLCAWSRGPEWLTEAFFGQGTRLTVV.

CDR3 nucleotides: TGTGCCAGCAGCGTTGGCAGTCCGAACACCGGGGAGCTGTTTTTT. Its protein is CASSVGSPNTGELFF. The chain is built from TRBV9 and TRBJ2-2; D is unclear. Trimming removed 2 bases from V and 0 bases from J, with 8 bases in between. The CDR3 has 15 residues. Germline V gene sequence: CDR1 SGDLS, CDR2 YYNGEE.

The chain couples TRBV24-1 to TRBJ2-5; D is undetermined. V lost 4 bases and J 1 base, leaving 9 bases between the germline ends. The CDR3 extends over 14 amino acids. The germline V gene encodes CDR1 KGHDR and CDR2 SFDVKD. CDR3 sequence: CATSDRRIQETQYF. In DNA form, the CDR3 reads TGTGCCACCAGTGACCGCCGGATCCAAGAGACCCAGTACTTC.

This sequence joins TRBV4-1 and TRBJ2-2, with 13 bases lining up with TRBD2. The CDR3 length is 18 residues. The V and J ends lost 3 bases and 7 bases, in that order; junction bases with no gene match: 11. Germline assignment: CDR1 MGHRA and CDR2 YSYEKL. This CDR3 is CASSQITGLAGWGGELFF. DNA of the CDR3: TGCGCCAGCAGCCAGATAACGGGACTAGCGGGATGGGGCGGGGAGCTGTTTTTT.

The chain couples TRBV3-1 (or the pseudogene TRBV3-2) to TRBJ1-5; possibly TRBD1 for D (5 bases). Germline lookup yields CDR1 LGHDT and CDR2 YNNKEL (reference sequence). Trimming stripped 7 bases from V and 7 bases from J, with 17 bases between. The CDR3 consists of 14 residues. CDR3 DNA: TGTGCCAGCACCGGGGGGAGGAGGGACCAGCCCCAGCATTTT. This encodes CASTGGRRDQPQHF.

As DNA, the CDR3 is TGTGCCAGCAGCGCCCAGGACAGGGTTGGGACTGAAGCTTTCTTT. Its translation is CASSAQDRVGTEAFF. The gene calls are TRBV9 and TRBJ1-1; 8 positions match TRBD1. The CDR3 consists of 15 residues. J gave up 5 bases and V 3 bases, and 9 bases lay outside the gene matches. The germline V gene encodes CDR1 SGDLS and CDR2 YYNGEE.

This chain connects TRBV6-2 or TRBV6-3 to TRBJ2-1; D is possibly TRBD1 (6 bases). Per germline, CDR1 MNHEY and CDR2 SVGEGT. The CDR3 totals 14 residues. V was shortened by 2 bases and J by 9 bases, with 14 bases between the two germline ends. CDR3 region: CASSYGTIGTEQFF. The CDR3 DNA is TGTGCCAGCAGTTACGGGACAATAGGTACTGAGCAGTTCTTC.

This clone was observed a single time. The CDR3, as DNA: TGTGCCAGCAGCGCAGGGTGGGGAAACACTGAAGCTTTCTTT. Protein sequence: CASSAGWGNTEAFF. This chain uses TRBV2 with TRBJ1-1; D is possibly TRBD1 (5 bases). This CDR3 is 14 amino acids long. Germline CDR1 is SNHLY and CDR2 is FYNNEI. V lost 6 bases and J lost 2, with 13 bases in between.

This chain uses TRBV24-1 with TRBJ2-7; 8 bases align to TRBD1. The CDR3 runs to 12 residues. The germline gives CDR1 KGHDR, CDR2 SFDVKD. V trimming: 5 bases; J trimming: 5 bases; junction bases outside the gene matches: 1. The CDR3 bases are TGTGCCACCAGTGGACAGGGGAACGAGCAGTACTTC. This sequence encodes CATSGQGNEQYF.

J is TRBJ2-7 and V is TRBV2; 9 positions match TRBD1. Looked up from germline, CDR1 is SNHLY and CDR2 is FYNNEI. This CDR3 region has 14 residues. V lost 1 base and J lost 3; bases outside the gene matches: 1. The CDR3 loop reads CASSEETGGYEQYF. The CDR3 nucleotides read TGTGCCAGCAGTGAAGAGACAGGGGGCTACGAGCAGTACTTC.

The chain employs TRBV7-9 and TRBJ2-1; D uncertain. Trimming took off 0 bases at V and 4 bases at J, with 19 bases between the two ends. Per germline, CDR1 SEHNR and CDR2 FQNEAQ (reference sequence). This CDR3 region has 18 residues. As DNA, the CDR3 is TGTGCCAGCAGCTTAGCCTGGTCAGGTCGAGTGGAATACAATGAGCAGTTCTTC. Protein product: CASSLAWSGRVEYNEQFF.

DNA of the CDR3: TGTGCCAGCAGTTACTCGGCCGCCGGGGCTGTCTACGAGCAGTACTTC. This encodes CASSYSAAGAVYEQYF. The rearrangement links TRBV6-5 to TRBJ2-7; either TRBD1 or TRBD2 may fit D (5 bases each). This CDR3 is built from 16 residues. The germline V and J ends were trimmed by 0 bases and 3 bases, with 15 bases remaining between them. Germline values: CDR1 MNHEY, CDR2 SVGAGI.